This is a list of T cell receptor beta chains from one sample in a study of control samples from healthy donors and cancer patients. Libraries were prepared by immunoSEQ multiplex PCR; TCRdb keeps only in-frame clonotypes and omits some of them. The table lists about 50,000 clones, around 96% of them singletons, with around 1.9% in the top ten. Input material: blood. The origin of the receptors is a woman aged 25 to 45 in good health. Each CDR3 is given with its conserved first and last residue. Fields, in order: V gene, D gene, J gene, clone size, CDR3 DNA, CDR3 protein. D genes are given only for firm matches. Clone size appears in some rows only: once, few, many, or a class for an expanded clone.

V: TRBV7-9; D: TRBD2; J: TRBJ2-1; size: .; DNA: TGTGCCAGCAGCCCGGGACTAGCGGGAGTAAATGAGCAGTTCTTC; CDR3: CASSPGLAGVNEQFF
V: TRBV5-4; D: .; J: TRBJ2-1; size: .; DNA: TGTGCCAGCAGCCCTCTAGCTTCCTACAATGAGCAGTTCTTC; CDR3: CASSPLASYNEQFF
V: TRBV15; D: TRBD1; J: TRBJ2-7; size: .; DNA: TGTGCCACCAGCAGAGTAACGGGACAGTACGAGCAGTACTTC; CDR3: CATSRVTGQYEQYF
V: TRBV5-1; D: .; J: TRBJ2-3; size: .; DNA: TGCGCCAGCAGCTTTAGCCAGGGGTGGACAGATACGCAGTATTTT; CDR3: CASSFSQGWTDTQYF
V: TRBV9; D: .; J: TRBJ2-5; size: .; DNA: TGTGCCAGCAGCGTATCTAGCAGATCCAAAGAGACCCAGTACTTC; CDR3: CASSVSSRSKETQYF
V: TRBV12-3/TRBV12-4; D: TRBD1; J: TRBJ2-7; size: .; DNA: TGTGCCAGCAGTTATAGGGGGCACGAGCAGTACTTC; CDR3: CASSYRGHEQYF
V: TRBV25-1; D: .; J: TRBJ2-5; size: medium-sized; DNA: TGTGCCAGCAGTGATTTGGGACAAGAGACCCAGTACTTC; CDR3: CASSDLGQETQYF
V: TRBV6-2/TRBV6-3; D: TRBD1; J: TRBJ1-5; size: .; DNA: TGTGCCAGCAGTTACTCCTTACAGGGGCTTCAGCCCCAGCATTTT; CDR3: CASSYSLQGLQPQHF
V: TRBV2; D: .; J: TRBJ2-2; size: .; DNA: TGTGCCAGCAGTGGGGCGGTCGGGTACACCGGGGAGCTGTTTTTT; CDR3: CASSGAVGYTGELFF
V: TRBV28; D: TRBD2; J: TRBJ2-7; size: .; DNA: TGTGCCAGCAGCACCAGACTAGCGGGGGGTTACGAGCAGTACTTC; CDR3: CASSTRLAGGYEQYF
V: TRBV7-9; D: .; J: TRBJ2-6; size: .; DNA: TGTGCCAGCAGCTACACAACCCTTGGGGCCAACGTCCTGACTTTC; CDR3: CASSYTTLGANVLTF
V: TRBV6-1; D: .; J: TRBJ1-2; size: .; DNA: TGTGCCAGCAGTGATCTTAGCAGGGGTGGCTACACCTTC; CDR3: CASSDLSRGGYTF
V: TRBV18; D: TRBD2; J: TRBJ2-1; size: .; DNA: TGTGCCAGCTCAGCGGGACTAGCGGTCTACAATGAGCAGTTCTTC; CDR3: CASSAGLAVYNEQFF
V: TRBV12-3/TRBV12-4; D: TRBD1; J: TRBJ2-7; size: .; DNA: TGTGCCAGCAGTTCCGCAGGAGGACAGGGGATGTTC; CDR3: CASSSAGGQGMF
V: TRBV10-2; D: TRBD2; J: TRBJ2-3; size: .; DNA: TGCGCCAGCAGCTCCACTAGCGCAGATACGCAGTATTTT; CDR3: CASSSTSADTQYF
V: TRBV2; D: TRBD1; J: TRBJ2-7; size: .; DNA: TGTGCCAGCAGCGACACAGGGGCCTACTCCTACGAGCAGTACTTC; CDR3: CASSDTGAYSYEQYF
V: TRBV27; D: .; J: TRBJ2-2; size: .; DNA: TGTGCCAGCAGTCCTTTCCCGGGACCGCAGCGACACCGGGGAGCTGTTTTT; CDR3: CASSPFPGPQRHRGAVF
V: TRBV5-1; D: .; J: TRBJ2-1; size: .; DNA: TGCGCCAGCAGCTTCGCCACTAGCCCACAGATAAACAATGAGCAGTTCTTC; CDR3: CASSFATSPQINNEQFF
V: TRBV29-1; D: .; J: TRBJ1-1; size: .; DNA: TGCAGCGTTGAGAGTTACAGTTTCATGAACACTGAAGCTTTCTTT; CDR3: CSVESYSFMNTEAFF
V: TRBV27; D: .; J: TRBJ2-1; size: .; DNA: TGTGCCAGCAGTTTATCGTGGGTAAGCTCCTACAATGAGCAGTTCTTC; CDR3: CASSLSWVSSYNEQFF
V: TRBV7-8; D: .; J: TRBJ2-3; size: .; DNA: TGTGCCAGCAGCTTAGCTGGACACCCTCTTGGAACAGATACGCAGTATTTT; CDR3: CASSLAGHPLGTDTQYF
V: TRBV7-8; D: .; J: TRBJ2-7; size: once; DNA: TGTGCCAGCAGCTTAACAGACCGAACCTACGAGCAGTACTTC; CDR3: CASSLTDRTYEQYF
V: TRBV29-1; D: .; J: TRBJ2-1; size: .; DNA: TGCAGCGCGGCCTTCCCGGCGGGACGGAGCTCCTACAATGAGCAGTTCTTC; CDR3: CSAAFPAGRSSYNEQFF
V: TRBV2; D: TRBD1; J: TRBJ2-7; size: .; DNA: TGTGCCAGCAGCCCGGACAGGCTGATCGCCCACGAGCAGTACTTC; CDR3: CASSPDRLIAHEQYF
V: TRBV5-1; D: .; J: TRBJ2-7; size: .; DNA: TGCGCCACTTCGCCGGGCGGGGCCTCCTACGAGCAGTACTTC; CDR3: CATSPGGASYEQYF
V: TRBV2; D: .; J: TRBJ2-5; size: .; DNA: TGTGCCAGCAGTGAGGAGTACCAAGAGACCCAGTACTTC; CDR3: CASSEEYQETQYF
V: TRBV15; D: .; J: TRBJ2-1; size: once; DNA: TGTGCCACCAGCCCGAGGGGGGATAGCGCTAAAAACTACAATGAGCAGTTCTTC; CDR3: CATSPRGDSAKNYNEQFF
V: TRBV29-1; D: .; J: TRBJ1-3; size: .; DNA: TGCAGCGTTGCCACCAACCGGGACCCGGGCCCTGGAAACACCATATATTTT; CDR3: CSVATNRDPGPGNTIYF
V: TRBV27; D: .; J: TRBJ2-2; size: .; DNA: TGTGCCAGCAGTTATAGGGATACCGGGGAGCTGTTTTTT; CDR3: CASSYRDTGELFF
V: TRBV25-1; D: .; J: TRBJ2-7; size: once; DNA: TGTGCCAGCAGGCAGGGATCGGCCGAGCAGTACTTC; CDR3: CASRQGSAEQYF
V: TRBV5-5; D: TRBD1; J: TRBJ1-4; size: .; DNA: TGTGCCAGCAGCTATCAGGGGGCGGTTAATGAAAAACTGTTTTTT; CDR3: CASSYQGAVNEKLFF
V: TRBV2; D: .; J: TRBJ1-4; size: .; DNA: TGTGCCAGCAGTAGGAAGGGGTCGACTAATGAAAAACTGTTTTTT; CDR3: CASSRKGSTNEKLFF
V: TRBV5-1; D: .; J: TRBJ2-7; size: .; DNA: TGCGCCAGCAGCCTGTTGGGGGACTCGGAGAAGCAGTACTTC; CDR3: CASSLLGDSEKQYF
V: TRBV6-5; D: TRBD1; J: TRBJ1-2; size: .; DNA: TGTGCCAGCAGCGGGGGACAGGGAGGGTATGGCTACACCTTC; CDR3: CASSGGQGGYGYTF
V: TRBV27; D: .; J: TRBJ1-3; size: .; DNA: TGTGCCAGCAGAGGAGACACCATATATTTT; CDR3: CASRGDTIYF
V: TRBV19; D: TRBD2; J: TRBJ2-2; size: .; DNA: TGTGCCAGTAGTACCTGGGGACTAGCGGGAGAAAGGGCCGGGGAGCTGTTTTTT; CDR3: CASSTWGLAGERAGELFF
V: TRBV4-1; D: .; J: TRBJ2-7; size: .; DNA: TGCGCCAGCAGCCAAGGCCGGACTCGAGTCTACGAGCAGTACTTC; CDR3: CASSQGRTRVYEQYF
V: TRBV3-1/TRBV3-2; D: TRBD2; J: TRBJ2-2; size: .; DNA: TGTGCCAGCAGTCGGACTAGCGGCCAGAACACCGGGGAGCTGTTTTTT; CDR3: CASSRTSGQNTGELFF
V: TRBV19; D: .; J: TRBJ2-7; size: .; DNA: TGTGCCAGTTCCAACGGAGGGACTCTCTACGAGCAGTACTTC; CDR3: CASSNGGTLYEQYF
V: TRBV19; D: TRBD2; J: TRBJ2-3; size: .; DNA: TGTGCCAGCCATGCGATTGACGGGGGGAGAGATACGCAGTATTTT; CDR3: CASHAIDGGRDTQYF
V: TRBV19; D: .; J: TRBJ2-1; size: .; DNA: TGTGCCAGTGCATCCTGGGGCGGGAATGAGCAGTTCTTC; CDR3: CASASWGGNEQFF
V: TRBV19; D: .; J: TRBJ1-1; size: .; DNA: TGTGCCAGTAGTATATCGGAGAACACTGAAGCTTTCTTT; CDR3: CASSISENTEAFF
V: TRBV6-5; D: .; J: TRBJ2-6; size: .; DNA: TGTGCCAGCAGCTCGACAACTGGGGCCAACGTCCTGACTTTC; CDR3: CASSSTTGANVLTF
V: TRBV10-3; D: TRBD2; J: TRBJ2-1; size: .; DNA: TGTGCCATCAGTGAGAGGCGGGAGCTTGAGCAGTTCTTC; CDR3: CAISERRELEQFF
V: TRBV6-5; D: TRBD1; J: TRBJ1-1; size: .; DNA: TGTGCCAGCGTGTCGACAGGGGAGGAGGGCACTGAAGCTTTCTTT; CDR3: CASVSTGEEGTEAFF
V: TRBV28; D: .; J: TRBJ1-1; size: .; DNA: TGTGCCAGCACCTCAGGTGTAACTGAAGCTTTCTTT; CDR3: CASTSGVTEAFF
V: TRBV7-3; D: .; J: TRBJ2-1; size: .; DNA: TGTGCCAGCAGCTTAACTAGGGGGTCGGGGAATGAGCAGTTCTTC; CDR3: CASSLTRGSGNEQFF
V: TRBV7-3; D: TRBD2; J: TRBJ2-1; size: .; DNA: TGTGCCAGCAGCTTGAGTGGCGGGACTAGCGCGAACAATGAGCAGTTCTTC; CDR3: CASSLSGGTSANNEQFF
V: TRBV28; D: TRBD1; J: TRBJ1-5; size: .; DNA: TGTGCCAGCAGTCGCGGGACAGGGCCTTATAGCAATCAGCCCCAGCATTTT; CDR3: CASSRGTGPYSNQPQHF
V: TRBV28; D: .; J: TRBJ1-5; size: .; DNA: TGTGCCAGCAGCCCGGCGGCTAATCAGCCCCAGCATTTT; CDR3: CASSPAANQPQHF
V: TRBV2; D: .; J: TRBJ1-2; size: .; DNA: TGTGCCAGCAGTGAGGGGCACCAGATCTATGGCTACACCTTC; CDR3: CASSEGHQIYGYTF
V: TRBV10-3; D: TRBD2; J: TRBJ2-3; size: .; DNA: TGTGCCATCAGTGAGAGGGAACAACTAGCGGGAGTTTGGGATACGCAGTATTTT; CDR3: CAISEREQLAGVWDTQYF
V: TRBV19; D: .; J: TRBJ1-5; size: .; DNA: TGTGCCAGTAGTCTCCTCCCCGCGAGAGGGACGAATCAGCCCCAGCATTTT; CDR3: CASSLLPARGTNQPQHF
V: TRBV9; D: .; J: TRBJ2-1; size: .; DNA: TGTGCCAGCAGCGGGTCCCCGGGACACACGAGTTTGGATGAGCAGTTCTTC; CDR3: CASSGSPGHTSLDEQFF
V: TRBV7-9; D: TRBD1; J: TRBJ1-2; size: .; DNA: TGTGCCAGCACTCCCGATGCTAGGGGGCCGCTGGCGGATGGCTACACCTTC; CDR3: CASTPDARGPLADGYTF